The 16 T cell receptor beta chains below come from one sample, sequenced in a study of CD8 T cells in Susac syndrome. RNA in amounts of roughly 0.5 to 1 ug was reverse transcribed with random hexamers. Each CDR3 protein gets one entry after TCRdb re-called the immunoSEQ multiplex PCR reads with MiXCR. The table records around 160,000 distinct CDR3 sequences, around 96% of them present only once. Sequenced material: CD4+ T cells from PBMCs. The receptors derive from a human donor in good health.

The chain couples TRBV4-3 to TRBJ2-2; D gene unclear. Trimming removed 0 bases at V and 8 bases at J, with 7 bases between. The CDR3 is 13 residues long. Germline CDR1 reads LGHNA; CDR2 reads YSLEER. Written as DNA, the CDR3 is TGCGCCAGCAGCCAAGACTCCGCAGGGGAGCTGTTTTTT. Protein: CASSQDSAGELFF.

The rearrangement joins TRBV6-6 to TRBJ2-4, with 8 bases matching TRBD1. V shed 10 bases and J 9 bases; nucleotides not matched to a gene: 14. Germline CDR1 MNHNY, CDR2 SVGAGI (reference sequence). The CDR3 consists of 14 residues. The CDR3 here is CATKKGQGVSIQYF. The CDR3 nucleotides are TGTGCCACCAAGAAAGGACAGGGAGTTAGCATTCAGTACTTC.

J is TRBJ1-5 and V is TRBV7-3; TRBD1 might be the D (5 bases). The CDR3 loop spans 14 amino acids. Trimming stripped 5 bases from V and 3 bases from J, with 11 bases between. The germline V gene encodes CDR1 SGHTA and CDR2 FQGTGA. The CDR3 DNA reads TGTGCCAGCAGCATCCGGGACTCCAATCAGCCCCAGCATTTT. Translation: CASSIRDSNQPQHF.

DNA for the CDR3: TGTGCCAGCAGCTATTCCAGGGAACGGGAGACCCAGTACTTC. Protein product: CASSYSRERETQYF. This chain links TRBV7-2 with TRBJ2-5; TRBD1 is a possible D gene (5 bases). The CDR3 consists of 14 residues. V was cut by 4 bases and J by 5 bases, with 14 bases left in between. CDR1 and CDR2 (germline): SGHTA, FQGNSA.

The chain uses TRBV7-3 and TRBJ1-1; 8 bases are a match to TRBD1. V lost 4 bases to trimming and J lost 3 bases; unmatched junction nucleotides: 1. The germline gives CDR1 SGHTA, CDR2 FQGTGA. The CDR3 runs to 13 residues. CDR3 DNA: TGTGCCAGCAGCTCACAGGGGGACACTGAAGCTTTCTTT. Translated: CASSSQGDTEAFF.

This chain links TRBV27 with TRBJ1-4; D uncertain. The CDR3 is 16 residues long. Trimming left V 5 bases short and J 0 bases short, with 13 bases between. CDR1 and CDR2 (germline): MNHEY, SMNVEV (reference sequence). CDR3 loop: CASSPGTTATNEKLFF. CDR3 DNA sequence: TGTGCCAGCAGTCCAGGAACGACGGCAACTAATGAAAAACTGTTTTTT.

V and J are TRBV7-9 and TRBJ1-2; 10 bases are shared with TRBD1. This CDR3 is 16 amino acids long. Germline values: CDR1 SEHNR, CDR2 FQNEAQ (reference sequence). V shed 0 bases, J shed 2 bases, and the junction held 3 bases outside the gene matches. Here the CDR3 DNA reads TGTGCCAGCAGCTTAGCAGGACAGGGGGAGAACTATGGCTACACCTTC. It translates to CASSLAGQGENYGYTF. Drawing the rest from reference TRBV7-9 and TRBJ1-2, the complete variable domain is DTGVSQNPRHKITKRGQNVTFRCDPISEHNRLYWYRQTLGQGPEFLTYFQNEAQLEKSRLLSDRFSAERPKGSFSTLEIQRTEQGDSAMYLCASSLAGQGENYGYTFGSGTRLTVV.

This chain joins TRBV29-1 and TRBJ2-1; tentative D call: TRBD2 (5 bases). The germline V and J ends were trimmed by 6 bases and 1 base, with 10 bases remaining between them. The CDR3 length is 13 residues. The germline CDR1 and CDR2 sequences are SQVTM and ANQGSEA. The CDR3 bases are TGCAGCGTGCGCCGGGAATCCTACAATGAGCAGTTCTTC. Amino acid sequence: CSVRRESYNEQFF.

This rearrangement joins TRBV6-5 to TRBJ1-1; D not resolved. The length of the CDR3 is 11 residues. Germline V gene sequence: CDR1 MNHEY, CDR2 SVGAGI. The ends were cut back, 3 bases at V and 11 bases at J, with 10 bases in the middle. CDR3 bases: TGTGCCAGCAGTTATCAGGCCACGGCTTTCTTT. Translating it yields CASSYQATAFF.

The chain combines TRBV6-5 with TRBJ2-1; D is possibly TRBD1 (6 bases). The CDR3 covers 12 residues. V was clipped by 5 bases and J by 7 bases, with 9 bases between them. Germline V CDR1 and CDR2: MNHEY, SVGAGI. In nucleotides, the CDR3 is TGTGCCAGCAGTGACAGGTTGAATGAGCAGTTCTTC. Protein sequence: CASSDRLNEQFF.

The chain couples TRBV28 to TRBJ2-1; D may match TRBD1 or TRBD2 (5 bases each). With 9 bases removed from V and 1 base from J, the gap between germline ends came to 13 bases. The CDR3 extends over 14 amino acids. CDR1 is MDHEN, CDR2 SYDVKM, per germline. The CDR3 protein is CASLGGLSYNEQFF. CDR3 nucleotides: TGTGCCAGTCTTGGGGGTCTTTCCTACAATGAGCAGTTCTTC.

This chain connects TRBV3-1 to TRBJ1-5; TRBD1 is a possible D gene (6 bases). Germline values: CDR1 LGHDT, CDR2 YNNKEL (reference sequence). This CDR3 is built from 16 residues. V was shortened by 3 bases and J by 1 base, with 13 bases between the two germline ends. The chain's CDR3 is CASSHSGEGSNQPQHF. The CDR3 region has the DNA TGTGCCAGCAGCCATTCAGGGGAAGGGAGCAATCAGCCCCAGCATTTT.

V usage is TRBV3-1 and J usage is TRBJ2-1, with 7 bases matching TRBD1. The CDR3 has 12 residues. V was pared by 9 bases and J by 2 bases, with 1 base of the junction left unmatched. The germline V gene has CDR1 LGHDT and CDR2 YNNKEL (reference sequence). The CDR3 reads CASGTAYNEQFF. DNA of the CDR3: TGTGCCAGTGGGACAGCCTACAATGAGCAGTTCTTC.

CDR3 in DNA: TGTGCCTGGAGTGTACGAGCGGGGGCTATCACAGATACGCAGTATTTT. Protein sequence: CAWSVRAGAITDTQYF. The chain joins TRBV30 to TRBJ2-3; 8 bases are a match to TRBD2. CDR3 size: 16 residues. CDR1 and CDR2 (germline): GTSNPN, SVGIG (reference sequence). V lost 0 bases to trimming and J lost 2 bases; unmatched junction nucleotides: 7.

In its sample, this clonotype was seen once. The chain recombines TRBV4-3 with TRBJ1-1; 8 bases line up with TRBD1. This CDR3 is built from 13 residues. Germline V gene sequence: CDR1 LGHNA, CDR2 YSLEER. V was clipped by 1 base and J by 6 bases; unmatched bases: 1. In DNA form, the CDR3 reads TGCGCCAGCAGCCAAGTACAGGGGGCTGAAGCTTTCTTT. Amino acid sequence: CASSQVQGAEAFF.

This sequence joins TRBV15 and TRBJ1-2; a weak D match, TRBD1 (5 bases). The V end lost 1 base, the J end lost 8 bases, and 11 bases lay between the germline ends. The germline CDR1 and CDR2 sequences are LNHNV and YYDKDF (reference sequence). This CDR3 contains 13 residues. The chain's CDR3 is CATSRVQEAGYTF. Written as DNA, the CDR3 is TGTGCCACCAGCAGAGTACAGGAGGCAGGCTACACCTTC.